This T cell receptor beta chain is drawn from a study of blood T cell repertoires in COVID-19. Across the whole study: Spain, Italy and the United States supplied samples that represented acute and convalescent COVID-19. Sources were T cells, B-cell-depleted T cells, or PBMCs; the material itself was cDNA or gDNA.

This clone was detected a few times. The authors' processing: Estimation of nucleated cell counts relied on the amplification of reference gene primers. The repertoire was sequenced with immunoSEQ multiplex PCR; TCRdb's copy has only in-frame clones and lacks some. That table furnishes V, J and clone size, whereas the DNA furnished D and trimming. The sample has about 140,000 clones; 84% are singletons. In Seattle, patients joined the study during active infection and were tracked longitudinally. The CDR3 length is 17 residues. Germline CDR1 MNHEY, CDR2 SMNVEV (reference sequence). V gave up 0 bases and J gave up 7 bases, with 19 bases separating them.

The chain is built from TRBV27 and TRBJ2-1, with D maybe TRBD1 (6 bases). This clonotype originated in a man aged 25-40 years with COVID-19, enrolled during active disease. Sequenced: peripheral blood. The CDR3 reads CASSLSLQGRRGNEQFF. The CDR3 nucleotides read TGTGCCAGCAGTTTATCGTTGCAGGGGCGGAGAGGGAATGAGCAGTTCTTC.